This TCR beta chain was recovered during a study of cytomegalovirus exposure and HLA in healthy donors. Produced via immunoSEQ multiplex PCR; TCRdb's table is partial and in-frame only. The sample carries fewer than 250,000 clones, more than 75% recorded once. Germline V lookup: CDR1 SGHRS, CDR2 YFSETQ. Trimming left V 0 bases short and J 2 bases short, with 24 bases between. The CDR3 has 20 amino acids. This receptor was identified in a man younger than 35 in good health and CMV-seronegative. Sequenced material: PBMCs. The genes are TRBV5-1 and TRBJ1-3; D not resolved. The DNA for the CDR3 is TGCGCCAGCAGCTTGGGGTTCAGGAATTGGCTAACCACACCTGGAAACACCATATATTTT. It translates to CASSLGFRNWLTTPGNTIYF. Drawing the rest from reference TRBV5-1 and TRBJ1-3, the complete variable domain is KAGVTQTPRYLIKTRGQQVTLSCSPISGHRSVSWYQQTPGQGLQFLFEYFSETQRNKGNFPGRFSGRQFSNSRSEMNVSTLELGDSALYLCASSLGFRNWLTTPGNTIYFGEGSWLTVV.